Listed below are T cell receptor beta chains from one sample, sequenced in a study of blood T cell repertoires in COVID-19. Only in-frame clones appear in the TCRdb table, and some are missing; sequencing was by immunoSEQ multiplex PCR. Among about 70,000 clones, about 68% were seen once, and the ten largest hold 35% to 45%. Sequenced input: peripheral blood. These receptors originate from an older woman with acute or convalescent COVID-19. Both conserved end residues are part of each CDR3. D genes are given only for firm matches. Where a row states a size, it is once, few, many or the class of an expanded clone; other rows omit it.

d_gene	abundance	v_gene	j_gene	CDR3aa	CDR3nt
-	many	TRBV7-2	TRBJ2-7	CASSSAAGVYEQYF	TGTGCCAGCAGCTCTGCGGCAGGGGTGTACGAGCAGTACTTC
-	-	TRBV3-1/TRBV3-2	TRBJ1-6	CASSQDGGSYSPLHF	TGTGCCAGCAGCCAAGATGGGGGGAGTTATTCACCCCTCCACTTT
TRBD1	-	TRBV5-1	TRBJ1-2	CASSLSPGQGDYGYTF	TGCGCCAGCAGCTTGTCGCCGGGACAGGGAGACTATGGCTACACCTTC
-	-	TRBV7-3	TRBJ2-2	CASRDQDTNTGELFF	TGTGCCAGCAGGGATCAAGACACGAACACCGGGGAGCTGTTTTTT
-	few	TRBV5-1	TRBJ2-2	CASSPERTGTGELFF	TGCGCCAGCAGCCCAGAGCGGACTGGGACCGGGGAGCTGTTTTTT
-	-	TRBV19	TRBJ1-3	CASSISAGPSGNTIYF	TGTGCCAGTAGTATCTCGGCAGGGCCCTCTGGAAACACCATATATTTT
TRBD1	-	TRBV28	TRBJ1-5	CASSVGTGGGAQHF	TGTGCCAGCAGTGTTGGGACAGGGGGAGGGGCCCAGCATTTT
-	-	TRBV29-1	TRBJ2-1	CSAARDTAGGEQFF	TGCAGCGCCGCCCGGGACACAGCAGGTGGTGAGCAGTTCTTC
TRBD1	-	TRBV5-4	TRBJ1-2	CASSFPGQGVNGYTF	TGTGCCAGCAGCTTCCCAGGACAGGGCGTTAATGGCTACACCTTC
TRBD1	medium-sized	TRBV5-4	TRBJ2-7	CASSHPTGTEQYF	TGTGCCAGCAGCCACCCGACAGGGACCGAGCAGTACTTC
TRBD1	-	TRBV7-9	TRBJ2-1	CASSSLRDRGRINEQFF	TGTGCCAGCAGCTCCCTCAGGGACAGGGGGCGGATCAATGAGCAGTTCTTC
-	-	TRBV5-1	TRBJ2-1	CASSLAQGRYNEQFF	TGCGCCAGCAGCTTGGCACAGGGGAGGTACAATGAGCAGTTCTTC
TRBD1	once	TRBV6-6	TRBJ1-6	CASRGQGPNNSPLHF	TGTGCCAGCAGGGGACAGGGCCCTAATAATTCACCCCTCCACTTT
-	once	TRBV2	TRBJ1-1	CASSEELTEAFF	TGTGCCAGCAGTGAAGAACTCACTGAAGCTTTCTTT
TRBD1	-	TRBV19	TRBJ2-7	CASSIGQGAYEQYF	TGTGCCAGTAGTATCGGCCAGGGGGCATACGAGCAGTACTTC
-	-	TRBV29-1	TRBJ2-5	CSVEDLVSGEETQYF	TGCAGCGTTGAAGATCTGGTTAGCGGAGAAGAGACCCAGTACTTC
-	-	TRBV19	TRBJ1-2	CASSTHRTVANYGYTF	TGTGCCAGTAGTACCCATCGGACAGTAGCTAACTATGGCTACACCTTC
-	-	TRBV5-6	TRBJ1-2	CASSLGQAGYGYTF	TGTGCCAGCAGCTTGGGGCAGGCCGGCTATGGCTACACCTTC
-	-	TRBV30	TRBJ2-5	CASKGRGETQYF	TGTGCCTCTAAGGGACGGGGGGAGACCCAGTACTTC
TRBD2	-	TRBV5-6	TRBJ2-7	CASSYRLAGLLYEQYF	TGTGCCAGCAGCTACAGACTAGCGGGTTTACTCTACGAGCAGTACTTC
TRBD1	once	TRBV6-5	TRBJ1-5	CASSGDSSNQPQHF	TGTGCCAGCAGCGGGGACAGCTCCAATCAGCCCCAGCATTTT
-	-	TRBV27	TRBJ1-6	CASSSTIQARDFLHF	TGTGCCAGCAGTAGTACTATCCAGGCTCGGGACTTTCTCCACTTT
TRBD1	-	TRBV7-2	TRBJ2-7	CASSLDRGEQYF	TGTGCCAGCAGCCTGGACAGGGGCGAGCAGTACTTC
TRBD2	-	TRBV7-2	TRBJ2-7	CASSLARVAGTYEQYF	TGTGCCAGCAGCTTAGCGCGGGTAGCGGGGACCTACGAGCAGTACTTC
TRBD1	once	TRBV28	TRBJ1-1	CASRHWTGPNAEAFF	TGTGCCAGCAGACACTGGACAGGGCCTAACGCTGAAGCTTTCTTT
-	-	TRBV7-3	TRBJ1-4	CASSLTLDSGKLFF	TGTGCCAGCAGCTTAACTCTGGACAGTGGGAAACTGTTTTTT
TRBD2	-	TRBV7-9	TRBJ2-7	CASSVLAGPPYEQYF	TGTGCCAGCAGCGTCTTAGCGGGCCCGCCCTACGAGCAGTACTTC